The clone carrying this TCR beta chain was counted between two and nine times. Its antigen is as yet unknown. The method was immunoSEQ multiplex PCR; TCRdb's version includes in-frame clones alone and lacks a portion of them. This table has more than 25,000 clones, more than 65% appearing once. The data stem from a study of a mutant IDH1 vaccine in newly diagnosed glioma. CDR3 length equals 14 residues. The V and J ends lost 5 bases and 4 bases respectively, with 15 bases between them. Per the germline V gene, CDR1 is SGHNT and CDR2 is YYREEE (reference sequence). The time point denotes: week 5, during vaccination. Doses consisted of 300 ug of mutant IDH1 20-mer peptide each, paired with topical imiquimod. The study enrolled donors with new WHO grade 3 or 4 IDH1-mutant, ATRX-lost astrocytomas.

The chain uses TRBV5-4 and TRBJ1-2; TRBD1 is a possible D gene (6 bases). The material sequenced was PBMCs, taken from a glioma patient whose treatment included an IDH1 peptide vaccine. The sequence derives from a man aged 35-49 years with glioma. Some clones in this sample may be carry-over from other donors' samples. For the CDR3, the DNA is TGTGCCAGCAGTACAACAGGGCTCCCCTATGGCTACACCTTC. Residues: CASSTTGLPYGYTF.